This T cell receptor (beta chain) was documented in a study of T-cell reconstitution after alpha-beta-depleted transplantation in children. Germline CDR1 is MNHEY and CDR2 is SVGEGT. The CDR3 loop spans 17 amino acids. V shed 2 bases and J 3 bases; nucleotides not matched to a gene: 10. During its preparation, the TCRbeta library received unique molecular identifiers. TCRdb passed the PCR reads through MiXCR, listing each CDR3 protein once. The sample contains more than 550,000 distinct CDR3 sequences, about 11% of which appear only once. The receptor's source is a human donor who donated a stem cell graft to a child with acute myeloid leukemia. Sequenced here: PBMCs from the stem cell graft donor, sampled from the stem cell graft. The chain combines TRBV6-2 or TRBV6-3 with TRBJ2-3, with 8 bases that match TRBD2. The CDR3 spells CASSYPPSGSFTDTQYF. CDR3 nucleotide sequence: TGTGCCAGCAGTTACCCCCCCAGCGGGAGCTTTACAGATACGCAGTATTTT.